The present entry profiles one T cell receptor (beta chain) with its context. There are 17 residues in the CDR3. The ends were cut back, 0 bases at V and 7 bases at J, with 16 bases in the middle. Germline CDR1 ENHRY, CDR2 SYGVKD. These data come from a study of blood T cell repertoires in COVID-19. TCRdb's copy holds only in-frame clones and misses some; the assay was immunoSEQ multiplex PCR. In the table there are around 200,000 clones, more than 75% of which are singletons. Sequenced sample: peripheral blood. The receptor was derived from a man in his late teens or twenties with active or convalescent COVID-19. V is TRBV10-3 and J is TRBJ1-6, with D maybe TRBD1 (6 bases). The CDR3 region has the DNA TGTGCCATCAGTGAGTCGACAGGTTTGACGGGGAATTCACCCCTCCACTTT. Translating it yields CAISESTGLTGNSPLHF.